This T cell receptor (beta chain) was recovered during a study of cytomegalovirus exposure and HLA in healthy donors listed by TCRdb under 2017. Regarding the study in general: An earlier analysis of approximately 550 of the donors reported about 250 Gb of sequence data and some 120 million unique TCR beta sequences from roughly 200 million T cells. The aim of the study was to test whether cataloging public T cell receptors could identify signatures of past pathogen exposure. Around 320 gigabases of sequencing data and around 87 million unique TCR sequences were included in an early release covering around 600 HLA-typed donors. Four or five DR-DQ haplotypes were handled as single units for association and clustering, since linkage in the cohort was strong. A separate validation cohort of approximately 130 different subjects was used in addition to the roughly 670-subject first cohort. Alongside the repertoire data, information on donor age, sex, ethnicity and CMV serostatus was compiled. In the later analysis, no new phenotypic data were used to find candidate immune exposures; instead, reliance was placed on TCR beta sequences and their occurrence across donors. To predict cytomegalovirus infection status, the study brought together high-throughput TCR immunosequencing, statistical association of individual TCRs with disease status, and machine learning. A later analysis re-examined previously published TCR beta repertoires from 610 or so donors and added high-resolution HLA genotyping to investigate patterns of TCR occurrence. HLA typing included class I and class II loci at four-digit resolution. The study profiled the T cell repertoires of around 700 subjects by immunosequencing and related them to cytomegalovirus serostatus. Across around 400 genotyped donors of the cohort, an average of roughly 250,000 unique TCR beta nucleotide sequences per donor were sequenced, and 15% to 20% of those sequences were non-productive. The number of donors typed differed by locus, with 629-630 for A, B, C, DRB1 and DQB1, roughly 520 for DQA1, nearly 610 for DPA1, and around 430 for DPB1. In an earlier analysis of roughly 600 of the donors, high-throughput TCR beta sequencing was used to judge whether each TCR beta V gene segment behaved as functional or pseudogenic. A later genetic analysis used genome-wide SNP genotypes for about 65% of the roughly 700 donors, treating that subset as a discovery cohort. Of the 300 to 500 genotyped donors, 65% to 90% were placed in the genetic ancestry cluster associated with self-reported Caucasian donors. Every repertoire in the discovery cohort had been generated on one and the same sequencing platform.

In total, 666 healthy bone marrow donors made up the cohort. Cohort members were all nominally healthy when sampled, although unrecorded immune exposures were likely present. The donor was CMV seronegative and belonged to the group of 352 seronegative cohort members. Every donor gave a peripheral blood sample, and the peripheral blood mononuclear cells from that sample were used for TCR beta sequencing. Genomic DNA extraction from the blood cell samples was performed with the Qiagen DNeasy Blood Extraction Kit. The library was built by means of the immunoSEQ multiplex PCR assay. For the multiplex PCR, a mixture combining 60 forward primers for TCR Vbeta segments and 13 reverse primers for TCR Jbeta segments was used. Amplification of the CDR3 region of rearranged TCR beta genes was performed with a multiplex PCR assay on genomic DNA. The Illumina HiSeq System was used to sequence the amplified TCR beta libraries as 87-base-pair reads. Regarding the original processing steps: In a later analysis, around 80 million unique TCR beta chains were counted across the 500 to 850 repertoires, and around 10 million of these chains were shared by at least two donors. Raw reads were error-corrected and collapsed into unique sequences with a nearest-neighbor algorithm that merged closely related sequences to remove PCR and sequencing errors. V, D and J gene segments were assigned by aligning CDR3 sequences to IMGT reference sequences. For a sequence to be retained, a match of at least six nucleotides to both a V gene segment and a J gene segment was required. Rearrangements were called productive when the CDR3 lacked stop codons and stayed in frame with V and J; all others were non-productive. CDR3 was defined by IMGT convention, running from the second conserved V-encoded cysteine to the conserved J-encoded phenylalanine. The earlier analysis of around 640 of the donors excluded sequences that lacked an unambiguous match to a single V gene segment. In an earlier analysis of several hundred of the donors, a V segment was called functional when productive rearrangements were above 56.7%, and segregating when the standard deviation between donors exceeded 5%. A statistical classification framework was built to diagnose cytomegalovirus status from the catalog of TCR beta chain sequences. In a later analysis, TCR nucleotide sequences were compared against IMGT/GENE-DB human TR gene sequences so that V and J genes could be assigned. A later analysis assigned CDR3 sequences and most-parsimonious VDJ recombination scenarios with the TCRdist pipeline. A later analysis defined each TCR beta chain by its CDR3 amino acid sequence plus V-gene family, and excluded reads lacking a unique V-gene family. In a later analysis, 450 to 600 highly shared, low-generation-probability nucleotide sequences were removed to address suspected cross-contamination and a sequencing artifact. In a later analysis, a clonal expansion index was calculated for each public chain from normalized within-repertoire ranks of inferred template counts. In a later analysis, generation probabilities were computed with a VDJ recombination model fitted to out-of-frame rearrangements, and the resulting probabilities were checked against IGoR. In a later analysis, TCR-TCR, TCR-HLA and TCR-CMV co-occurrence was scored with hypergeometric tests, and a repertoire-size bias correction was applied to TCR pairs. In a later analysis, false discovery rates were estimated by permuting HLA or CMV assignments 20 times. In a later analysis, co-occurring TCRs were grouped with DBSCAN, and TCRdist sequence similarity was added when clustering was performed within HLA-allele-positive subsets. For co-occurrence clustering, repertoires with fewer than 30,000 or more than 120,000 public chains were excluded, along with five repertoires with anomalous nucleotide sharing. TCRdb mirrors the immuneACCESS table, restricted to in-frame sequences. Some clones are absent from its copies; in checked studies, under half trace to an unresolved V gene, and the reason for the others is unknown. V and J calls and clone size are as listed in that table; D and trimming were resolved from the DNA. Present in this sample are 120,000 to 150,000 clones, approximately 9% of which were seen just once. The ten largest account for about 2% of the sample.

Comments on this clone: The specificity of this receptor is unknown. The sample holds no much larger clone one base away, and base qualities are not on file. This sample also contains other DNA sequences that code for the same CDR3.

Study-wide findings and limitations: According to a later genetic analysis, donors in an Asian-associated ancestry cluster had fewer N-insertions in productive TCRs than the approximately 610-donor mean. HLA typing was unavailable for some donors at each locus, so association tests used only the typed subset. Because counts were too low, around 17 rarely observed V segments, including chromosome 9 orphons, were left out of the earlier analysis of 587 of the donors. At a false discovery rate of 0.05, a later analysis linked 16,000 or so TCR beta sequences to specific HLA alleles. The 87-base-pair reads could not distinguish some IMGT-functional V segments, including TRBV6-2 and TRBV6-3, so those segments were excluded. In a later analysis, the rate of TCR association differed among HLA loci, with DRB1 alleles having the most associated TCRs and HLA-C alleles having the fewest. The study listed 164 TCR beta chains as associated with cytomegalovirus. In a later analysis, most CMV-associated TCR beta chains were found to appear HLA-restricted, with HLA associations seemingly driven largely by CMV exposure. A later analysis found that HLA-associated TCR beta chains were more clonally expanded and had lower generation probabilities than equally common non-associated chains. Sequencing depth was assumed to be roughly uniform across donors in the presence/absence analyses, though that assumption may not hold. Several of the top co-occurrence clusters appeared to be linked to parvovirus B19, influenza, CMV and Epstein-Barr virus, according to a later analysis. An association between a missense DCLRE1C variant and V-gene and J-gene trimming of TCR beta chains was found in a later genetic analysis and replicated in an independent cohort. Most TCR sequences were seen in very few donors, while some public TCRs were found in many individuals. The classifier was reported to diagnose cytomegalovirus status with high specificity and sensitivity in both the original and validation cohorts. The sequencing pipeline was judged likely to have produced a cluster of highly shared sequence variants as a technical artifact. When HLA alleles, especially DR and DQ, strongly co-occurred, attributing TCR associations to individual alleles was difficult. An earlier analysis of 587 of the donors showed that most TCR beta V segments appeared in productive rearrangements either about 87% or about 30% of the time, which broadly matched IMGT annotations. CMV serostatus was the only immune exposure information available for the cohort. Only TCR beta chains were sequenced in this cohort, and the absence of alpha or paired-chain data limited detectable features. The authors suggested that the approach could potentially be generalized to other disease states and immunological phenotypes. A few of the identified cytomegalovirus-associated TCR beta chains were confirmed in vitro to be specific for cytomegalovirus antigens. A further reported finding was that TCR beta sequences accurately predicted the HLA-A and HLA-B alleles for most subjects in the first cohort. Correlated functional status among segregating V segments might be attributable to linkage disequilibrium, but an unknown experimental factor could not be ruled out.

From its cysteine to its phenylalanine, the CDR3 spans 16 amino acids. The DNA shown is the 48-base CDR3, in frame from base 1. Taken from the germline V gene, the CDR1 and CDR2 loops are SGHRS and YFSETQ. Relative to germline, V is missing 2 bases and J is missing 2 bases, with 5 bases of the junction outside any gene match. Sample: PBMCs. The TCR was taken from a male donor in good health and CMV-seronegative. In this chain, TRBV5-1 is recombined with TRBJ2-3, and TRBD2 aligns with 10 junction nucleotides. This receptor carries the CDR3 CASSFLAGASTDTQYF. The DNA is as follows: TGCGCCAGCAGCTTCCTAGCGGGGGCCTCCACAGATACGCAGTATTTT.